The 8 T cell receptor beta chains given below trace back to one sample, sequenced in a study of CXCR3-negative and CXCR3-positive naive CD8 T cells (dated by TCRdb to the late 2010s). No cognate antigen is known for these TCRs. What the authors observed across the whole study: Compared with CXCR3-negative naive cells, CXCR3-positive naive cells had TRB CDR3s with higher hydrophobicity (lower Kidera factor 4), lower energy, and higher strength and volume indices.

For sequencing, a NextSeq 550 was employed. The Human TCR Profiling Kit (MiLaboratory) was used to make UMI-labeled 5' RACE TRB cDNA libraries. With the reads reprocessed by TCRdb, a single entry stands for each CDR3 protein sequence and no DNA is reported. The sample table gives 120,000 or so distinct CDR3 sequences. 0.59% of the sample is in the top ten clones. Sequencing input: naive CXCR3+ CD8+ T cells from blood. The meaning of the sample's cell subset or site label: CD45RO-CCR7+CD27+CD95- naive CD8+ T cells expressing CXCR3 (TNR3+). The origin of the receptors is a human donor in good health. Some clones in this sample may be carry-over from other donors' samples.

V gene TRBV5-1 combines with J gene TRBJ2-3. The germline CDR1 and CDR2 sequences are SGHRS and YFSETQ. The CDR3 runs 12 residues. The CDR3: CASRAHTDTQYF.

The genes are TRBV3-1 and TRBJ2-3; TCRdb reports TRBD1, a call that lacks DNA to check it against. CDR1 is LGHDT and CDR2 is YNNKEL in the germline V gene (reference sequence). CDR3 length: 16 amino acids. The CDR3: CASSPTGEGNSDTQYF.

The V gene is TRBV30, the J gene TRBJ2-3; TCRdb outputs TRBD1, but without DNA this stays unchecked. CDR3 length: 16 residues. Germline V gene sequence: CDR1 GTSNPN, CDR2 SVGIG (reference sequence). CDR3 protein: CAWRDLRAGAEDTQYF.

V and J are TRBV7-9 and TRBJ1-2; TCRdb gives TRBD1 as the D gene, but with no DNA this cannot be confirmed. The CDR3 contains 14 residues. CDR1 and CDR2 (germline): SEHNR, FQNEAQ (reference sequence). CDR3 loop: CASSNGQANYGYTF.

The chain carries TRBV20-1 and TRBJ2-2; TCRdb gives TRBD1 as the D gene, but with no DNA this cannot be confirmed. CDR1 and CDR2 from the germline V gene are DFQATT and SNEGSKA (reference sequence). This CDR3 is built from 15 residues. CDR3 protein: CSAIWGQGATGELFF.

This chain uses TRBV7-2 with TRBJ2-1. This CDR3 has 12 amino acids. Germline V gene sequence: CDR1 SGHTA, CDR2 FQGNSA. This CDR3 reads CASSLPPNEQFF. Full variable domain (rest looked up from reference TRBV7-2 and TRBJ2-1): GAGVSQSPSNKVTEKGKDVELRCDPISGHTALYWYRQSLGQGLEFLIYFQGNSAPDKSGLPSDRFSAERTGGSVSTLTIQRTQQEDSAVYLCASSLPPNEQFFGPGTRLTVL.

The chain couples TRBV18 to TRBJ2-3; with no DNA, the TCRdb D assignment of TRBD1 cannot be verified. The V gene's germline CDR1 is KGHSH and CDR2 LQKENI. The CDR3 length is 13 residues. CDR3 loop: CAINRGPRDTQYF.

The chain recombines TRBV12-3 or TRBV12-4 with TRBJ2-3; TCRdb gives TRBD1 as the D gene, but with no DNA this cannot be confirmed. This CDR3 is built from 15 residues. CDR3 amino acids: CASTPRGGWGDTQYF.